This T cell receptor beta chain was profiled in a study of blood T cell repertoires in COVID-19. Across the whole study: Acute-phase and convalescent COVID-19 samples originated in the United States, Italy and Spain. Sources were T cells, B-cell-depleted T cells, or PBMCs; the material itself was cDNA or gDNA.

In the original analysis: It was from reference gene primer amplification that nucleated cell counts were estimated. Some clones are missing from TCRdb's copy, which holds only in-frame ones; the method was immunoSEQ multiplex PCR. The D gene and trimming were derived from the DNA, and the V and J assignments and clone size from that table. The profile shows roughly 49,000 clones, roughly nine tenths of them singletons. The sequence came from a human donor in a cohort sampled during active COVID-19. The specimen was peripheral blood.

The CDR3 here is CASSIKTGAAEAFF. The CDR3 nucleotides are TGTGCCAGTAGTATTAAAACAGGGGCGGCTGAAGCTTTCTTT. The V gene is TRBV19, the J gene TRBJ1-1; 7 positions match TRBD1. With 3 bases clipped from V and 6 bases from J, the junction kept 7 bases outside the gene matches. The CDR3 spans 14 residues. The germline gives CDR1 LNHDA, CDR2 SQIVND (reference sequence). The complete variable domain, with remaining parts taken from reference TRBV19 and TRBJ1-1, reads DGGITQSPKYLFRKEGQNVTLSCEQNLNHDAMYWYRQDPGQGLRLIYYSQIVNDFQKGDIAEGYSVSREKKESFPLTVTSAQKNPTAFYLCASSIKTGAAEAFFGQGTRLTVV.